This T cell receptor beta chain is from a study of control samples from healthy donors and cancer patients. The trim removed 3 bases at V and 2 bases at J, leaving 9 bases unmatched. Per the germline V gene, CDR1 is SGHKS and CDR2 is YYEKEE (reference sequence). The CDR3 is 18 amino acids. Method: immunoSEQ multiplex PCR; TCRdb's copy keeps in-frame clones and lacks some. The sample includes about 130,000 clones, 90% to 95% of them seen just once. The receptor's source is a man aged 55 to 69 with colorectal cancer. The chain couples TRBV5-5 to TRBJ2-5, with TRBD2 matching 14 bases. The sample was PBMCs. The CDR3 loop reads CASSSRLAGGILQETQYF. DNA for the CDR3: TGTGCCAGCAGCTCTAGACTAGCGGGGGGGATACTACAAGAGACCCAGTACTTC.